The 32 T cell receptor beta chains in this list originate from one sample, sequenced in a study of T-cell reconstitution after alpha-beta-depleted transplantation in children. A TCRbeta library incorporating unique molecular identifiers was prepared. One entry per CDR3 protein, called by TCRdb with MiXCR from the PCR reads. Among about 260,000 distinct CDR3 sequences listed, around 10% were seen once. The material sequenced was peripheral blood, taken 180 days after TCRalphabeta/CD19-depleted stem cell transplant. Every receptor here comes from a male patient aged 2 to 9 who had a stem cell transplant for chronic granulomatous disease, so the T cells may come from the graft donor.

This clonotype occurred many times. This chain links TRBV7-9 with TRBJ2-1, with 12 bases identical to TRBD2. Trimming took 2 bases from V and 7 from J; bases not matched to a gene: 9. This CDR3 is 17 amino acids long. Looked up from germline, CDR1 is SEHNR and CDR2 is FQNEAQ (reference sequence). CDR3 nucleotides: TGTGCCAGCAGCTTACCTCTAGCGGGAGGGCCTGAAAATGAGCAGTTCTTC. It codes for CASSLPLAGGPENEQFF.

This clonotype occurred many times. This chain links TRBV10-2 with TRBJ1-2, with D possibly matching TRBD1 (6 bases). CDR1 and CDR2 from the germline V gene are WSHSY and SAAADI. The V and J ends lost 6 bases and 7 bases respectively, with 12 bases between them. This CDR3 spans 12 amino acids. In DNA form, the CDR3 reads TGCGCCAGCAGAAGTAAGGGGGTTGGCTACACCTTC. Translating it yields CASRSKGVGYTF.

As regards this clonotype: Given a much more abundant clone one base away, this may be a read error. The chain is built from TRBV6-2 or TRBV6-3 and TRBJ2-3, with 9 nucleotides matching TRBD2. The junction had 9 bases not matched to a gene; V was cut back by 5 bases and J by 3 bases. CDR1 and CDR2 from the germline V gene are MNHEY and SVGEGT. This CDR3 comprises 16 residues. The CDR3 loop is CASSGSGGLRTDTQYF. As DNA, the CDR3 is TGTGCCAGCAGTGGTAGCGGGGGCCTCAGAACAGATACGCAGTATTTT.

In its sample, this clonotype was seen many times. The CDR3 sequence is CASSSLIAPGYTF. The DNA for the CDR3 is TGTGCCAGCAGCTCCCTCATCGCCCCTGGCTACACCTTC. V usage is TRBV7-2 and J usage is TRBJ1-2; D unresolved. This CDR3 is 13 amino acids long. Germline CDR1 SGHTA, CDR2 FQGNSA. V was clipped by 4 bases and J by 7 bases, with 13 bases between them. The full variable domain, completed using reference TRBV7-2 and TRBJ1-2, is GAGVSQSPSNKVTEKGKDVELRCDPISGHTALYWYRQSLGQGLEFLIYFQGNSAPDKSGLPSDRFSAERTGGSVSTLTIQRTQQEDSAVYLCASSSLIAPGYTFGSGTRLTVV.

This clonotype was seen many times. As DNA, the CDR3 is TGCAGTGCTATAGGTGGGGACAGCTCCTACAATGAGCAGTTCTTC. This gives the protein CSAIGGDSSYNEQFF. This chain uses TRBV20-1 with TRBJ2-1, with TRBD1 matching over 7 bases. The CDR3 consists of 15 residues. The germline gives CDR1 DFQATT, CDR2 SNEGSKA (reference sequence). Trimming took 4 bases from V and 0 from J; bases not matched to a gene: 6.

Many counts were recorded for this clonotype. This sequence joins TRBV7-2 and TRBJ1-1, with D tentatively TRBD1 (6 bases). V was shortened by 2 bases and J by 4 bases, with 11 bases between the two germline ends. Germline loops: CDR1 SGHTA, CDR2 FQGNSA. The CDR3 spans 14 residues. For the CDR3, the DNA is TGTGCCAGCAGCTTATTCCAGGGGTTCACTGAAGCTTTCTTT. Translating it yields CASSLFQGFTEAFF.

The sample holds a few counts of this clonotype. The V and J genes are TRBV5-4 and TRBJ2-7; 12 bases line up with TRBD2. The CDR3 totals 15 residues. The germline gives CDR1 SGHNT, CDR2 YYREEE (reference sequence). Trimming removed 4 bases from V and 4 bases from J; junction bases left unmatched: 6. DNA of the CDR3: TGTGCCAGCAGCAATTCGACTAGCGGGGGTTACGAGCAGTACTTC. This encodes CASSNSTSGGYEQYF.

This clonotype was picked up many times. The chain is built from TRBV7-2 and TRBJ2-5; maybe TRBD2 (6 bases). Germline V CDR1 and CDR2: SGHTA, FQGNSA. V was shortened by 4 bases and J by 0 bases, with 18 bases between the two germline ends. The CDR3 loop spans 17 amino acids. CDR3 sequence (DNA): TGTGCCAGCAGCTCCTATCGTGGGGGGACGTACCAAGAGACCCAGTACTTC. This encodes CASSSYRGGTYQETQYF.

For the CDR3, the DNA is TGTGCCAGCAGCCAAAGGAGCTGGACTAGCGGGAGTAATGAGCAGTTCTTC. It yields the protein CASSQRSWTSGSNEQFF. The V call is TRBV14, the J call TRBJ2-1; 13 bases line up with TRBD2. J was trimmed by 7 bases and V by 2 bases; bases with no gene match: 8. This CDR3 has 17 residues. Germline values: CDR1 SGHDN, CDR2 FVKESK.

In its sample, this clonotype was seen many times. The chain couples TRBV29-1 to TRBJ2-7, with 8 bases that match TRBD1. The junction had 5 bases not matched to a gene; V was cut back by 5 bases and J by 2 bases. Per the germline V gene, CDR1 is SQVTM and CDR2 is ANQGSEA. The CDR3 totals 13 residues. CDR3 amino acids: CSVRRDRTYEQYF. In DNA, the CDR3 is TGCAGCGTTCGCAGGGACAGGACCTACGAGCAGTACTTC.

In this sample, this clonotype turned up many times. The rearrangement joins TRBV7-2 to TRBJ2-2; D gene ambiguous. CDR1 and CDR2 (germline): SGHTA, FQGNSA. The CDR3 loop spans 15 amino acids. V was clipped by 8 bases and J by 4 bases, with 17 bases between them. CDR3 nucleotides: TGTGCCAGCGCGGACGGAGTGGGCGGCACCGGGGAGCTGTTTTTT. Translation gives CASADGVGGTGELFF.

Worth noting for this clonotype: This may arise from a read error, as a much more abundant clone is one base away. The V call is TRBV29-1, the J call TRBJ2-4, with 13 bases lining up with TRBD2. With 4 bases clipped from V and 0 bases from J, the junction kept 12 bases outside the gene matches. Germline V lookup: CDR1 SQVTM, CDR2 ANQGSEA. CDR3 length: 19 residues. The CDR3: CSVGELGTSGAGAKNIQYF. CDR3 coding DNA: TGCAGCGTTGGAGAGCTAGGGACTAGCGGGGCCGGAGCCAAAAACATTCAGTACTTC.

This chain uses TRBV18 with TRBJ1-6; 7 bases are a match to TRBD1. CDR1 and CDR2 (germline): KGHSH, LQKENI. The CDR3 sequence is 14 residues long. With V trimmed by 3 bases and J by 7 bases, 3 bases remained unmatched. Here the CDR3 reads CASSPGQTNSPLHF. The CDR3 DNA reads TGTGCCAGCTCACCGGGACAGACAAATTCACCCCTCCACTTT.

The sample holds many counts of this clonotype. The J gene is TRBJ2-1, the V gene TRBV20-1; D remains ambiguous. The CDR3 is 14 residues long. Germline lookup yields CDR1 DFQATT and CDR2 SNEGSKA (reference sequence). Trimming took 2 bases from V and 4 from J, leaving 12 bases between them. The CDR3 sequence: CSARPEAGYNEQFF. CDR3 nucleotides: TGCAGTGCTAGACCCGAGGCAGGATACAATGAGCAGTTCTTC.

This clonotype was observed at least ten times. This sequence joins TRBV5-1 and TRBJ2-1; 9 positions agree with TRBD2. This CDR3 has 15 amino acids. Unmatched junction bases numbered 2, after V lost 4 bases and J lost 0 bases. The V gene's germline CDR1 is SGHRS and CDR2 YFSETQ. The CDR3 reads CASSRLADSYNEQFF. The CDR3 region has the DNA TGCGCCAGCAGCCGACTAGCGGACTCCTACAATGAGCAGTTCTTC.

The chain uses TRBV18 and TRBJ2-7, with a weak D call TRBD1 (6 bases). CDR3 size: 14 residues. Germline V gene sequence: CDR1 KGHSH, CDR2 LQKENI. The ends were cut back, 6 bases at V and 2 bases at J, with 14 bases in the middle. The CDR3 DNA follows: TGTGCCAGCTCTCTTCGACAGGACCCCTACGAGCAGTACTTC. Protein: CASSLRQDPYEQYF.

This clonotype has only a few counts. The chain employs TRBV30 and TRBJ1-3, with a possible D match to TRBD1 (6 bases). Germline CDR1 reads GTSNPN; CDR2 reads SVGIG (reference sequence). Trimming left V 4 bases short and J 0 bases short, with 16 bases between. The CDR3 runs 16 residues. CDR3 loop: CAWTRGGGLSGNTIYF. The CDR3 coding sequence is TGTGCCTGGACTCGAGGGGGGGGCCTCTCTGGAAACACCATATATTTT.

On this clonotype itself: This may be a read error: a much more frequent sequence differs by one nucleotide. The rearrangement joins TRBV3-1 to TRBJ2-1; no reliable D call. Germline CDR1 reads LGHDT; CDR2 reads YNNKEL (reference sequence). This CDR3 has 14 residues. The V end was cut by 8 bases, the J end by 4 bases, with 15 bases between. The CDR3 region is CASRLSSGYNEQFF. DNA of the CDR3: TGTGCCAGCCGCCTCTCTAGTGGGTACAATGAGCAGTTCTTC.

This clonotype showed up just once. The J gene is TRBJ2-1, the V gene TRBV15, with 13 nucleotides matching TRBD2. V shed 5 bases, J shed 9 bases, and the junction held 7 bases outside the gene matches. Germline CDR1 LNHNV, CDR2 YYDKDF (reference sequence). The CDR3 is made up of 15 amino acids. The CDR3 loop reads CATSVGLAGAGEQFF. In DNA form, the CDR3 reads TGTGCCACCAGCGTAGGACTAGCGGGAGCGGGTGAGCAGTTCTTC.

This clonotype was recorded many times. This chain links TRBV9 with TRBJ2-7; 9 bases match TRBD2. The V gene's germline CDR1 is SGDLS and CDR2 YYNGEE. V was pared by 0 bases and J by 3 bases, with 7 bases of the junction left unmatched. The CDR3 is 16 amino acids. Here the CDR3 DNA reads TGTGCCAGCAGCGTAGCTAGACTAGCGGCTAGCTACGAGCAGTACTTC. Encoded protein: CASSVARLAASYEQYF.

This clonotype was found many times. The V gene is TRBV11-2, the J gene TRBJ1-2; TRBD1 matches at 7 bases. Losses at the gene ends were 5 bases for V and 7 bases for J; bases not matched to a gene: 13. Germline V gene lookup returns CDR1 SGHAT and CDR2 FQNNGV. This CDR3 has 15 residues. The CDR3 is CASSTMDRKIGGYTF. CDR3 nucleotide sequence: TGTGCCAGCAGCACTATGGACAGGAAAATCGGTGGCTACACCTTC.

The table lists this clonotype with many counts. The chain recombines TRBV7-9 with TRBJ2-1; D is ambiguous. There are 12 residues in the CDR3. Germline loops: CDR1 SEHNR, CDR2 FQNEAQ (reference sequence). V gave up 6 bases and J gave up 5 bases, with 8 bases separating them. Here the CDR3 reads CASRNGHNEQFF. The CDR3, as DNA: TGTGCCAGCAGGAACGGGCACAATGAGCAGTTCTTC.

The CDR3 sequence: CSVEEAGRAFF. The CDR3 nucleotides read TGCAGCGTTGAAGAGGCCGGGAGAGCTTTCTTT. The chain couples TRBV29-1 to TRBJ1-1; no clear D gene. CDR1 is SQVTM and CDR2 is ANQGSEA in the germline V gene. Trimming left V 0 bases short and J 10 bases short, with 9 bases between. The CDR3 contains 11 residues.

As concerns this clonotype: One base away lies a much larger clone, so this may be a sequencing read error. CDR3 in amino acids: CASSLGVLAGGAEQFF. The DNA of the CDR3 is TGCGCCAGCAGCTTGGGAGTTCTAGCGGGAGGGGCTGAGCAGTTCTTC. The chain has TRBV5-1 and TRBJ2-1; 12 bases agree with TRBD2. Germline-derived CDR1 and CDR2 are SGHRS and YFSETQ. The CDR3 length is 16 residues. V lost 0 bases, J lost 9 bases, and 7 bases stayed unmatched.

This clonotype was seen repeatedly, ten times or more. The chain carries TRBV7-9 and TRBJ1-2; D unclear. In germline, CDR1 is SEHNR, CDR2 FQNEAQ (reference sequence). V lost 2 bases and J 8 bases, leaving 18 bases between the germline ends. CDR3 length equals 15 residues. CDR3 in amino acids: CASSLQAVGGQGYTF. DNA for the CDR3: TGTGCCAGCAGCTTACAGGCGGTAGGCGGTCAAGGCTACACCTTC.

This clonotype was seen a single time. This may arise from a read error, as a much more abundant clone is one base away. The chain joins TRBV7-8 to TRBJ2-7, with D maybe TRBD2 (6 bases). CDR3 size: 18 residues. Per germline, CDR1 SGHVS and CDR2 FQNEAQ. Between the trimmed V and J ends, which lost 2 bases and 5 bases, there was a span of 25 bases. The CDR3 bases are TGTGCCAGCAGCTTACGTCCTACAAAACTAGCTCAAAAGGACGAGCAGTACTTC. Translated: CASSLRPTKLAQKDEQYF.

In this sample, this clonotype turned up a few times. CDR3 region: CASSQGSIGLDTQYF. CDR3 nucleotide sequence: TGCGCCAGCAGCCAAGGGAGTATAGGACTAGATACGCAGTATTTT. The chain links TRBV4-1 to TRBJ2-3; possibly TRBD2 for D (5 bases). Germline V gene lookup returns CDR1 MGHRA and CDR2 YSYEKL. Trimming stripped 1 base from V and 5 bases from J, with 13 bases between. The CDR3 sequence is 15 residues long.

This clonotype was detected ten times or more. An end of the junction does not agree with germline; a read error may underlie this. This rearrangement joins TRBV15 to TRBJ2-7, with 9 positions matching TRBD1. The length of the CDR3 is 11 residues. Germline CDR1 is LNHNV and CDR2 is YYDKDF (reference sequence). DNA of the CDR3: TGTGCCACCAGCACGGACAGGGGCCTACTCTTC. It specifies CATSTDRGLLF. Full variable domain (rest looked up from reference TRBV15 and TRBJ2-7): DAMVIQNPRYQVTQFGKPVTLSCSQTLNHNVMYWYQQKSSQAPKLLFHYYDKDFNNEADTPDNFQSRRPNTSFCFLDIRSPGLGDTAMYLCATSTDRGLLFGPGTRLTVT.

This clonotype appeared many times. The chain combines TRBV7-6 with TRBJ2-3, with D maybe TRBD2 (6 bases). This CDR3 is 16 amino acids long. Germline assignment: CDR1 SGHVS and CDR2 FNYEAQ. V dropped 2 bases and J dropped 0 bases, with 12 bases sitting between them. The CDR3 sequence is CASSLSGGASTDTQYF. CDR3 coding DNA: TGTGCCAGCAGCTTATCTGGCGGGGCTAGCACAGATACGCAGTATTTT. Using reference TRBV7-6 and TRBJ2-3 for the parts outside the CDR3, the full variable domain is GAGVSQSPRYKVTKRGQDVALRCDPISGHVSLYWYRQALGQGPEFLTYFNYEAQQDKSGLPNDRFSAERPEGSISTLTIQRTEQRDSAMYRCASSLSGGASTDTQYFGPGTRLTVL.

This clonotype came up many times. The chain uses TRBV7-6 and TRBJ1-6; D might be TRBD1 (5 bases). Per germline, CDR1 SGHVS and CDR2 FNYEAQ. With 5 bases removed from V and 0 bases from J, the gap between germline ends came to 8 bases. This CDR3 is built from 15 residues. The chain's CDR3 is CASSVDSSYNSPLHF. The CDR3 DNA reads TGTGCCAGCAGCGTAGACAGCTCCTATAATTCACCCCTCCACTTT.

With regard to this clonotype: This clone may be a read error of a much larger clone one base away. The chain carries TRBV6-2 or TRBV6-3 and TRBJ1-1; D unresolved. Germline CDR1 is MNHEY and CDR2 is SVGEGT. The CDR3 spans 13 residues. The CDR3 loop reads CTSSREVNTEAFF. The CDR3 DNA sequence: TGTACCAGCAGTAGAGAGGTGAACACTGAAGCTTTCTTT.

This clonotype was picked up many times. This chain connects TRBV28 to TRBJ1-2; the match to TRBD1 covers 7 bases. The CDR3 is 14 residues long. The V and J ends lost 4 bases and 4 bases, in that order; junction bases with no gene match: 6. The germline gives CDR1 MDHEN, CDR2 SYDVKM. The CDR3 is CASSSTRDSYGYTF. The DNA for the CDR3 is TGTGCCAGCAGTTCCACTCGGGACAGCTATGGCTACACCTTC.